A single sample is the source of the 22 T cell receptor beta chains below, sequenced in a study of early T cells in non-severe SARS-CoV-2 infection. TCRdb processed the 5' RACE reads anew with MiXCR; each CDR3 protein has one entry. The sample contains about 83,000 distinct CDR3 sequences, over 9% of which appear only once. Sequenced sample: whole blood. These TCRs come from an adult who was a healthcare worker with PCR-confirmed SARS-CoV-2 infection or an uninfected control (not recorded which).

The chain is built from TRBV6-5 and TRBJ2-1; 8 positions match TRBD2. The CDR3 covers 18 residues. The V gene's germline CDR1 is MNHEY and CDR2 SVGAGI. V was clipped by 2 bases and J by 4 bases; unmatched bases: 13. The CDR3 region has the DNA TGTGCCAGCAGTTACAAGATGATGGGACTAGGAAGGTACAATGAGCAGTTCTTC. This encodes CASSYKMMGLGRYNEQFF.

This clonotype was counted a few times. The germline gene is not matched at one end of the junction; a read error may be the cause. The rearrangement links TRBV5-4 to TRBJ1-4; D is ambiguous. The CDR3 extends over 13 amino acids. In germline, CDR1 is SGHNT, CDR2 YYREEE (reference sequence). For the CDR3, the DNA is TGTGTCAGCGGCCCAGAAACTAATGAAAAACTGTTTTTT. Translation: CVSGPETNEKLFF.

The DNA for the CDR3 is TGTGCCAGCAGGGGGACTGGATACGACAATGAGCAGTTCTTC. This sequence encodes CASRGTGYDNEQFF. The V and J genes are TRBV3-1 and TRBJ2-1, with a weak D call TRBD2 (6 bases). Germline CDR1 and CDR2: LGHDT and YNNKEL (reference sequence). The CDR3 contains 14 residues. Trimming cost V 6 bases and J 5 bases, with 14 bases left between them.

This clonotype has more than one count but fewer than ten. CDR3 in amino acids: CASSPRQNYEQYF. CDR3 DNA sequence: TGTGCCAGCAGCCCTCGACAGAACTACGAGCAGTACTTC. The chain uses TRBV6-5 and TRBJ2-7; D is perhaps TRBD1 (5 bases). The CDR3 consists of 13 residues. The germline V and J ends were trimmed by 6 bases and 3 bases, with 12 bases remaining between them. Germline V lookup: CDR1 MNHEY, CDR2 SVGAGI.

V is TRBV5-5 and J is TRBJ2-3; no firm D call. V was shortened by 1 base and J by 2 bases, with 5 bases between the two germline ends. Germline V gene lookup returns CDR1 SGHKS and CDR2 YYEKEE (reference sequence). This CDR3 has 13 residues. The CDR3: CASSLWDTDTQYF. CDR3 in DNA: TGTGCCAGCAGCTTGTGGGACACAGATACGCAGTATTTT.

In its sample, this clonotype was seen a few times. CDR3 bases: TGCGCCAGCAGCCAAGATCCATCCGGGAGCGAGCGAGAGACCCAGTACTTC. Protein: CASSQDPSGSERETQYF. The chain links TRBV4-3 to TRBJ2-5; D might be TRBD2 (6 bases). This CDR3 spans 17 amino acids. Trimming removed 0 bases from V and 4 bases from J, with 18 bases in between. The germline V gene encodes CDR1 LGHNA and CDR2 YSLEER.

This clonotype was observed once. This may be a read error: a much more frequent sequence differs by one nucleotide. As the CDR3 is not closed by the conserved phenylalanine or tryptophan, this likely results from a read error. This sequence joins TRBV28 and TRBJ2-7; 10 nucleotides align to TRBD2. Germline V gene data show CDR1 as MDHEN and CDR2 as SYDVKM. Trimming cost V 3 bases and J 4 bases; bases outside gene matches: 9. The CDR3 consists of 16 residues. In nucleotides, the CDR3 is TGTGCCAGCAGTTTCCTTCTAGCGGGAGTCTTGTACGAGCAGTACTCC. It is translated as CASSFLLAGVLYEQYS.

This chain joins TRBV20-1 and TRBJ2-7; D possibly uses TRBD1 or TRBD2 (5 bases each). The germline V and J ends were trimmed by 6 bases and 0 bases, with 12 bases remaining between them. The CDR3 contains 13 residues. The germline V gene has CDR1 DFQATT and CDR2 SNEGSKA (reference sequence). The CDR3 loop is CSARGGHSYEQYF. The CDR3 coding sequence is TGCAGTGCCCGAGGAGGACACTCCTACGAGCAGTACTTC.

This clonotype has ten or more counts. The chain carries TRBV7-8 and TRBJ1-1, with D possibly being TRBD1 (6 bases). There are 15 residues in the CDR3. Trimming stripped 1 base from V and 0 bases from J, with 9 bases between. Germline V gene lookup returns CDR1 SGHVS and CDR2 FQNEAQ. The CDR3 region is CASSLGGQLNTEAFF. DNA of the CDR3: TGTGCCAGCAGCTTAGGAGGACAGTTGAACACTGAAGCTTTCTTT.

The V gene is TRBV5-1, the J gene TRBJ2-7; TRBD1 might be the D (6 bases). The V end was cut by 0 bases, the J end by 6 bases, with 10 bases between. CDR1 and CDR2 from the germline V gene are SGHRS and YFSETQ. There are 13 residues in the CDR3. This CDR3 is CASSLAGHLEQYF. The CDR3 DNA reads TGCGCCAGCAGCTTGGCGGGACACCTCGAGCAGTACTTC.

This clonotype was seen a few times. CDR3 amino acids: CASSTYRGLATEAFF. DNA for the CDR3: TGTGCCAGCTCAACATACAGGGGGCTGGCCACTGAAGCTTTCTTT. The chain carries TRBV18 and TRBJ1-1; 9 bases map to TRBD1. The CDR3 runs 15 residues. CDR1 is KGHSH and CDR2 is LQKENI in the germline V gene. With 5 bases clipped from V and 4 bases from J, the junction kept 8 bases outside the gene matches. Together with reference TRBV18 and TRBJ1-1, the CDR3 gives the full variable domain: NAGVMQNPRHLVRRRGQEARLRCSPMKGHSHVYWYRQLPEEGLKFMVYLQKENIIDESGMPKERFSAEFPKEGPSILRIQQVVRGDSAAYFCASSTYRGLATEAFFGQGTRLTVV.

The rearrangement links TRBV29-1 to TRBJ1-2, with 8 bases lining up with TRBD1. The CDR3 sequence is 13 residues long. V lost 4 bases to trimming and J lost 4 bases; unmatched junction nucleotides: 5. In germline, CDR1 is SQVTM, CDR2 ANQGSEA. CDR3 nucleotide sequence: TGCAGCGTTGTCGGGACAGGAACCTATGGCTACACCTTC. This gives the protein CSVVGTGTYGYTF.

This clonotype was picked up a small number of times. This chain links TRBV5-1 with TRBJ2-3, with D hard to call. This CDR3 has 15 amino acids. From germline, CDR1 is SGHRS and CDR2 YFSETQ. Trimming left V 3 bases short and J 3 bases short, with 14 bases between. DNA of the CDR3: TGCGCCAGCAGCTCGCCGGTAGAGGTGACAGATACGCAGTATTTT. Amino acids: CASSSPVEVTDTQYF.

This clonotype was counted between two and nine times. The chain combines TRBV6-5 with TRBJ2-5, with TRBD2 matching over 10 bases. The junction had 11 bases not matched to a gene; V was cut back by 8 bases and J by 5 bases. CDR1 MNHEY and CDR2 SVGAGI come from the germline V gene. The CDR3 is 15 amino acids. In DNA, the CDR3 is TGTGCCAGCGGGGCTAGCGGGAGTCTTCGGGAGACCCAGTACTTC. It is translated as CASGASGSLRETQYF.

This clonotype has more than one count but fewer than ten. The chain has TRBV12-3 or TRBV12-4 and TRBJ1-5; D unresolved. This CDR3 has 13 residues. V shed 5 bases and J shed 1 base, with 6 bases lying between them. For the CDR3, the DNA is TGTGCCAGCAGTCCCACGAGCAATCAGCCCCAGCATTTT. This codes for CASSPTSNQPQHF.

CDR3 in DNA: TGCAGTGCTAGACCGCTCCGGGACGGAATTAATTCACCCCTCCACTTT. Its protein product is CSARPLRDGINSPLHF. The gene calls are TRBV20-1 and TRBJ1-6; tentative D call: TRBD1 (5 bases). There are 16 residues in the CDR3. V gave up 2 bases and J gave up 6 bases, with 17 bases separating them. From germline, CDR1 is DFQATT and CDR2 SNEGSKA (reference sequence).

This clonotype has a handful of counts. The J gene is TRBJ2-7, the V gene TRBV27; perhaps TRBD2 as D (6 bases). V was cut by 6 bases and J by 3 bases, with 18 bases left in between. The germline V gene encodes CDR1 MNHEY and CDR2 SMNVEV (reference sequence). This CDR3 contains 15 residues. The CDR3 nucleotides read TGTGCCAGCAGCCCATCCGGGACTCCCTTCTACGAGCAGTACTTC. Protein: CASSPSGTPFYEQYF.

This clonotype was counted at least ten times. The V call is TRBV3-1, the J call TRBJ1-1; D remains unclear. The length of the CDR3 is 13 residues. Looked up from germline, CDR1 is LGHDT and CDR2 is YNNKEL (reference sequence). V was pared by 3 bases and J by 1 base, with 6 bases between. DNA of the CDR3: TGTGCCAGCAGCCACCCAGAGAACACTGAAGCTTTCTTT. It specifies CASSHPENTEAFF.

The chain carries TRBV5-1 and TRBJ1-1, with TRBD1 matching over 7 bases. The CDR3 totals 16 residues. Germline CDR1 reads SGHRS; CDR2 reads YFSETQ. The V gene end was trimmed by 0 bases and the J gene end by 4 bases; junction bases not matched to a gene: 9. This CDR3 reads CASSLAVDREGTEAFF. CDR3 nucleotides: TGCGCCAGCAGCTTGGCCGTCGACAGGGAGGGCACTGAAGCTTTCTTT. Drawing the rest from reference TRBV5-1 and TRBJ1-1, the complete variable domain is KAGVTQTPRYLIKTRGQQVTLSCSPISGHRSVSWYQQTPGQGLQFLFEYFSETQRNKGNFPGRFSGRQFSNSRSEMNVSTLELGDSALYLCASSLAVDREGTEAFFGQGTRLTVV.

This clonotype appeared a few times. J is TRBJ2-3 and V is TRBV7-2, with D possibly being TRBD1 or TRBD2 (5 bases each). CDR1 is SGHTA, CDR2 FQGNSA, per germline. This CDR3 is 14 amino acids long. V lost 7 bases to trimming and J lost 0 bases, with 11 bases between them. CDR3 nucleotide sequence: TGTGCCAGCACTTGGGGGTTTAGCACAGATACGCAGTATTTT. Its protein product is CASTWGFSTDTQYF.

V gene TRBV12-3 or TRBV12-4 combines with J gene TRBJ2-5; D possibly corresponds to TRBD2 (6 bases). The CDR3 totals 13 residues. Trimming pared 6 bases from V and 2 bases from J, leaving 10 bases between. In DNA form, the CDR3 reads TGTGCCAGCAGCCGGGACTTACAAGAGACCCAGTACTTC. Residues: CASSRDLQETQYF.

This clonotype came up many times. V and J are TRBV7-9 and TRBJ2-1; 9 bases match TRBD2. Germline V gene data show CDR1 as SEHNR and CDR2 as FQNEAQ (reference sequence). CDR3 length: 14 amino acids. V shed 0 bases, J shed 7 bases, and the junction held 1 base outside the gene matches. This chain's CDR3 is CASSLATSGNEQFF. In nucleotides, the CDR3 is TGTGCCAGCAGCTTAGCGACTAGCGGAAATGAGCAGTTCTTC. Complete variable domain (other parts from reference TRBV7-9 and TRBJ2-1): DTGVSQNPRHKITKRGQNVTFRCDPISEHNRLYWYRQTLGQGPEFLTYFQNEAQLEKSRLLSDRFSAERPKGSFSTLEIQRTEQGDSAMYLCASSLATSGNEQFFGPGTRLTVL.